What follows are 9 T cell receptor beta chains derived from one specimen sequenced in a study of blood T cells in healthy people across ages. The second PCR ran about 6 to 12 cycles with a sample-barcoded 5' primer and J-beta primers. MiXCR was run by TCRdb on the 5' RACE reads, yielding one entry per CDR3 protein. The repertoire holds some 800,000 distinct CDR3 sequences, with more than 40% as singletons. The sequenced sample consisted of blood. The source is a man aged 55 to 70 in good health.

The chain carries TRBV4-1 and TRBJ2-2; D not resolved. CDR1 and CDR2 (germline): MGHRA, YSYEKL. V lost 1 base and J lost 0, with 9 bases in between. The CDR3 totals 16 residues. CDR3 DNA sequence: TGCGCCAGCAGCCAAGTTCCGACTCCGAACACCGGGGAGCTGTTTTTT. Its protein is CASSQVPTPNTGELFF.

This clonotype has a handful of counts. This chain links TRBV5-5 with TRBJ1-1; D gene unclear. The V gene lost 3 bases and the J gene lost 3 bases, with 3 bases spanning the gap. CDR1 is SGHKS, CDR2 YYEKEE, per germline (reference sequence). CDR3 length equals 11 residues. CDR3 region: CASSYYTEAFF. The DNA for the CDR3 is TGTGCCAGCAGCTACTACACTGAAGCTTTCTTT.

The chain links TRBV21-1 to TRBJ2-7. TRBV21-1 is a pseudogene. This CDR3 is built from 15 residues. DNA for the CDR3: TGTGCCAGCAGCAAACTGGGTTGGGGCTCCTACGAGCAGTACTTC. It translates to CASSKLGWGSYEQYF.

V usage is TRBV10-3 and J usage is TRBJ2-5; 7 bases align to TRBD1. J lost 2 bases, V lost 3 bases, and 3 bases had no gene match. The CDR3 has 14 residues. In germline, CDR1 is ENHRY, CDR2 SYGVKD. The CDR3 coding sequence is TGTGCCATCAGTGATCCGGGACAGCAAGAGACCCAGTACTTC. Translated, it gives CAISDPGQQETQYF.

This rearrangement joins TRBV25-1 to TRBJ2-3, with 7 positions matching TRBD1. The CDR3 runs 17 residues. The V segment lost 2 bases and the J segment 9 bases; nucleotides outside the gene matches: 17. Per the germline V gene, CDR1 is MGHDK and CDR2 is SYGVNS. The CDR3 nucleotides are TGTGCCAGCAGTGAAAGTCGACGCAGGGACAGCCAAATGACGCAGTATTTT. The encoded protein is CASSESRRRDSQMTQYF.

This clonotype was found a few times. The V call is TRBV6-5, the J call TRBJ2-5; D gene ambiguous. This CDR3 has 14 amino acids. The V gene's germline CDR1 is MNHEY and CDR2 SVGAGI. Trimming removed 0 bases at V and 3 bases at J, with 8 bases between. CDR3 sequence: CASSYSSPEETQYF. CDR3 sequence (DNA): TGTGCCAGCAGTTACTCGTCCCCGGAAGAGACCCAGTACTTC.

V and J are TRBV14 and TRBJ2-5; unclear D gene. This CDR3 spans 15 amino acids. V shed 0 bases and J shed 1 base, with 9 bases lying between them. Germline V gene sequence: CDR1 SGHDN, CDR2 FVKESK. The CDR3 bases are TGTGCCAGCAGCCAAGAGGCCGGATCCCAAGAGACCCAGTACTTC. Protein sequence: CASSQEAGSQETQYF. Complete variable domain (other parts from reference TRBV14 and TRBJ2-5): EAGVTQFPSHSVIEKGQTVTLRCDPISGHDNLYWYRRVMGKEIKFLLHFVKESKQDESGMPNNRFLAERTGGTYSTLKVQPAELEDSGVYFCASSQEAGSQETQYFGPGTRLLVL.

J is TRBJ2-7 and V is TRBV7-9; D could derive from TRBD1 or TRBD2 (5 bases each). The CDR3 loop spans 16 amino acids. The germline CDR1 and CDR2 sequences are SEHNR and FQNEAQ (reference sequence). Trimming took off 4 bases at V and 3 bases at J, with 19 bases between the two ends. As DNA, the CDR3 is TGTGCCAGCAGCTCGACCGGGGCCACAAGCAACTACGAGCAGTACTTC. It specifies CASSSTGATSNYEQYF.

V gene TRBV7-9 combines with J gene TRBJ2-5, with D perhaps TRBD1 (5 bases). The closer fit of TRBJ2-7 to the DNA end suggests the J call may be wrong. Germline V gives CDR1 SEHNR, CDR2 FQNEAQ (reference sequence). This CDR3 comprises 15 residues. The CDR3 region is CASSPLWGTTYEQYF. CDR3 DNA sequence: TGTGCCAGCAGCCCCTTGTGGGGCACCACCTACGAGCAGTACTTC.